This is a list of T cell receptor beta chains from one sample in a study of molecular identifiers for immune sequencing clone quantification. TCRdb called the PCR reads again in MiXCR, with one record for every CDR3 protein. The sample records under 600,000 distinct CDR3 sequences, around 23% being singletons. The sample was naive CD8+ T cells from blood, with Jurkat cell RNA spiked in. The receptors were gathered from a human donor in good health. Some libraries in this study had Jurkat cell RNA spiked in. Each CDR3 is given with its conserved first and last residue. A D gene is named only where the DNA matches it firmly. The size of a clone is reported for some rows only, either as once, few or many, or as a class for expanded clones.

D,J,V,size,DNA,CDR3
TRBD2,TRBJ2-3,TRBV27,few,TGTGCCAGCAGTTTATATCGTCCTAGCGGTACAGGCACAGATACGCAGTATTTT,CASSLYRPSGTGTDTQYF
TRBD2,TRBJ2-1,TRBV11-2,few,TGTGCCAGCAGCTCAACTAGCGGGAGGGCCGTGTACAATGAGCAGTTCTTC,CASSSTSGRAVYNEQFF
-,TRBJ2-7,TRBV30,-,TGTGCCTGGAGGGTTACAGGGTATCAACAGTACTTC,CAWRVTGYQQYF
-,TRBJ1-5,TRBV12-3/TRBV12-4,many,TGTGCCAGCAGTTTAGATCGGGCCCAGCCCCAGCATTTT,CASSLDRAQPQHF
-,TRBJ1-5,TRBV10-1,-,TGCGCCACCGGTATGTCCCAGCATTTT,CATGMSQHF
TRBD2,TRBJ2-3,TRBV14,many,TGTGCCAGCAGCCAAATACATCGGCTGTCCAGCGGGAGTGAAGGGTATACGCAGTATTTT,CASSQIHRLSSGSEGYTQYF
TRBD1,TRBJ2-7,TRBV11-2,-,TGTGCCAGCAGCCCGACAGGGTTTTCCTTCGAGCAGTACTTC,CASSPTGFSFEQYF
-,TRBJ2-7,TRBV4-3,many,TGCGCCAGCAGCCAAGATAACCAGCCGGCCTACGAGCAGTACTTC,CASSQDNQPAYEQYF
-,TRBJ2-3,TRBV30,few,TGTGCCTGGACAGTGACTAGCACAGATACGCAGTATTTT,CAWTVTSTDTQYF
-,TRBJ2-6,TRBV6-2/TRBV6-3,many,TGTGCCAGCAGTGGCTCTGGGGCCAACGTCCTGACTTTC,CASSGSGANVLTF
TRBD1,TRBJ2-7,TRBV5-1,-,TGCGCCAGCAGCTTGTTTGGGACAGACAACTCCTACGAGCAGTACTTC,CASSLFGTDNSYEQYF
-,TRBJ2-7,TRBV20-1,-,TGCAGTGCTAGAGATGGTGTAGCGGAGAGCTCCTACGAGCAGTACTTC,CSARDGVAESSYEQYF
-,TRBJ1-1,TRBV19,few,TGTGCCAGTAGTATTGGGGGTGTTGCTGAAGCTTTCTTT,CASSIGGVAEAFF
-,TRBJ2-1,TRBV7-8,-,TGTGCCAGCAGCTTAGTCGAGGGGTTCTACAATAAGCAGTTCTTC,CASSLVEGFYNKQFF
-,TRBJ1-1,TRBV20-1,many,TGCAGTGCTAGAGAGGGACAAAGCACTGAAGCTTTCTTT,CSAREGQSTEAFF
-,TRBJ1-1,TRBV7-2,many,TGTGCCAGCAGCTACGGCGCGAACACTGAAGCTTTCTTT,CASSYGANTEAFF
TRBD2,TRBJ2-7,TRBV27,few,TGTGCCAGCAGTTTTATTGTCAGCGGGGGTGGAGAGCAGTACTTC,CASSFIVSGGGEQYF
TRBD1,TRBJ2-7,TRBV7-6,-,TGTGCCAGCAGCTCCCTCCGGGACAGGGTCTACGAGCAGTACTTC,CASSSLRDRVYEQYF
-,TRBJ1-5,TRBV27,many,TGTGCCACCTCCTCGGCCAGCAATCAGCCCCAGCATTTT,CATSSASNQPQHF
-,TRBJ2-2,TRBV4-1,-,TGCGCCAGCAGCCAGTTGACAGGACCTAACACCGGGGAGCTGTTTTTT,CASSQLTGPNTGELFF
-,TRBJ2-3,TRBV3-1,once,TGTGCCAGCAGCCAAGGCAGGGATCGGAGTACGCAGTATTTT,CASSQGRDRSTQYF
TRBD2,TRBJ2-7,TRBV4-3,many,TGCGCCAGCAGCCGCGGACTAGCAGACTACGAGCAGTACTTC,CASSRGLADYEQYF
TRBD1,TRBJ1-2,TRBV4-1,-,TGCGCCAGCAGCCACGGACAGGGGACTGGCTACACCTTC,CASSHGQGTGYTF
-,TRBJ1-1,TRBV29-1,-,TGCAGTGCCTTGCTACAGAGCACTGAAGCTTTCTTT,CSALLQSTEAFF
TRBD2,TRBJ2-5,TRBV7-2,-,TGTGCCAGCAGCCTAGAGCTAGCGGGAGGGCTAGGGACCCAGTACTTC,CASSLELAGGLGTQYF
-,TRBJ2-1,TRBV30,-,TGTGCCTGGAGTTCAGGAGAGGGGGTATCCAATGAGCAGTTCTTC,CAWSSGEGVSNEQFF
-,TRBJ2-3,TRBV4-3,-,TGCGCCAGCAGCCAAGATCGTTGGGGTGGGGCAGATACGCAGTATTTT,CASSQDRWGGADTQYF
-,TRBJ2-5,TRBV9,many,TGTGCCAGCGGATCCGGGGCCACCCAAGAGACCCAGTACTTC,CASGSGATQETQYF
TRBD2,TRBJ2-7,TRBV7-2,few,TGTGCCAGCAGCTTAGGACTAGCGGGGGGAACCTACGAGCAGTACTTC,CASSLGLAGGTYEQYF
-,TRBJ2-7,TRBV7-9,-,TGTGCCAGCAGCGCGGACACAGGGCCCGCCACCTACGAGCAGTACTTC,CASSADTGPATYEQYF
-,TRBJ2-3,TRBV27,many,TGTGCCAGCAGTTCGACTATGGGCACAGATACGCAGTATTTT,CASSSTMGTDTQYF
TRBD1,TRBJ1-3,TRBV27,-,TGTGCCAGCAGGAGCGGACAGGGGCACTCTGGAAACACCATATATTTT,CASRSGQGHSGNTIYF
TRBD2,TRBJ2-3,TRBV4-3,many,TGCGCCAGCAGCCCATCATCTAGCGGGAGCCCAGATACGCAGTATTTT,CASSPSSSGSPDTQYF
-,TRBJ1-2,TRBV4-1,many,TGCGCCAGCAGCCAAGATCCGGCAGCAGGCGGCTACACCTTC,CASSQDPAAGGYTF
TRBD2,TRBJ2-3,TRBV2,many,TGTGCCGGTCGTGCGACTAGCGGGAGCACAGATACGCAGTATTTT,CAGRATSGSTDTQYF
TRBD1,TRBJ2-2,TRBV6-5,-,TGTGCCAGCAGGACGGAGACAGGGATGACCGGGGAGCTGTTTTTT,CASRTETGMTGELFF
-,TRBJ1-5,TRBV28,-,TGTGCCAGCAGTTTAAGTATGACACGGGCGGTGCCCCAGCATTTT,CASSLSMTRAVPQHF
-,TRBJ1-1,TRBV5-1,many,TGCGCCAGCAGGCTAGACAGTAACACTGAAGCTTTCTTT,CASRLDSNTEAFF
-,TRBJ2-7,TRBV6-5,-,TGTGCCAGCAGTTACTCGGCGGGGGCTTACGAGCAGTACTTC,CASSYSAGAYEQYF
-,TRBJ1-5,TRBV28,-,TGTGCCAGCAGTTACCCGGGCAGGGACAATCAGCCCCAGCATTTT,CASSYPGRDNQPQHF
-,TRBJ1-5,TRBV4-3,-,TGCGCCAGCAGCCAAGACCAGGGATACAATCAGCCCCAGCATTTT,CASSQDQGYNQPQHF
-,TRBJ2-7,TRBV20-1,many,TGCAGTGCTAGTTTGGGGGCCTCCCACTACGAGCAGTACTTC,CSASLGASHYEQYF
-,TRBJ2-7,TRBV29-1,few,TGCAGCGGAACGGACAGCTACTCCTACGAGCAGTACTTC,CSGTDSYSYEQYF
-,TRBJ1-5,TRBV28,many,TGTGCCAGCAGTTCACCGAGACAGGCGGGGAATCAGCCCCAGCATTTT,CASSSPRQAGNQPQHF
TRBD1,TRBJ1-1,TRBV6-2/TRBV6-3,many,TGTGCCAGCAGGGGACAGGGGTCGAACACTGAAGCTTTCTTT,CASRGQGSNTEAFF
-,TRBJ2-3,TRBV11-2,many,TGTGCCAGCGGATTCATGAGCAGCACAGATACGCAGTATTTT,CASGFMSSTDTQYF
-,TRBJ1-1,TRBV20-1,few,TGCAGTGCTAGAGAATCCTTACCTAACACTGAAGCTTTCTTT,CSARESLPNTEAFF
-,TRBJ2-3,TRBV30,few,TGTGCCTGGAGTTTTAGCGCGGCAGATACGCAGTATTTT,CAWSFSAADTQYF
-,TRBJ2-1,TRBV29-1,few,TGCAGCGCTGTGTCCCAGGGGTTTCGGAATGAGCAGTTCTTC,CSAVSQGFRNEQFF
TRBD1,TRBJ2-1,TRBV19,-,TGTGCCAGTAGTTTCGGGACAGGGGGCTACAATGAGCAGTTCTTC,CASSFGTGGYNEQFF
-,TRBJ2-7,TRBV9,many,TGTGCCAGCAGCGTAGGGACCAGGACCTACGAGCAGTACTTC,CASSVGTRTYEQYF
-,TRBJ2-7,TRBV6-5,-,TGTGCCAGCAGCACCTCAGTGACCCGCTCCTACAAGCAGTACTTC,CASSTSVTRSYKQYF
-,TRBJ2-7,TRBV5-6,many,TGTGCCAGCAGCTTGGGGGTAGGGACTGAGTATTACGAGCAGTACTTC,CASSLGVGTEYYEQYF
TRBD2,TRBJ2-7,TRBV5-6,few,TGTGCCAGCAGCTTGGGGGGAGCGGGAGTGTACTACGAGCAGTACTTC,CASSLGGAGVYYEQYF
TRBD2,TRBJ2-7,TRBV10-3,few,TGTGCCATCAGTGAGTCTGGCGGGAGTTCCTACGAGCAGTACTTC,CAISESGGSSYEQYF
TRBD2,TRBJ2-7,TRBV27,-,TGTGCCAGCAGTTACCAGGGAGGGAACGAGCAGTACTTC,CASSYQGGNEQYF
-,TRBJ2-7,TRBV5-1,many,TGCGCCAGCAGCGGGATACAGGACCCCTTCTACGAGCAGTACTTC,CASSGIQDPFYEQYF